The subject of this entry is one TCR beta chain. A second 7 to 11 cycle PCR used barcoded and J-beta primers. TCRdb re-derived calls from the 5' RACE reads in MiXCR, one entry per CDR3 protein. The sample includes 1.4 million to 1.5 million distinct CDR3 sequences, around two fifths of them seen just once. Germline assignment: CDR1 MDHEN and CDR2 SYDVKM. This CDR3 is built from 15 residues. With 6 bases clipped from V and 1 base from J, the junction kept 7 bases outside the gene matches. Isolated PBMCs totaled at least 6 million in each sample. The record originates from a study of blood T cells in healthy people across ages.

The clonotype comes from a woman between 18 and 30 years old in good health. The rearrangement joins TRBV28 to TRBJ2-5; 8 bases fit TRBD1. Sequenced sample: blood. CDR3 in DNA: TGTGCCAGCAGCACGTTGACAGGGGCCCAAGAGACCCAGTACTTC. Its translation: CASSTLTGAQETQYF.